The clone carrying this TCR beta chain was seen many times. Its antigen is unidentified. UMIs were added to TCR cDNA along with a universal primer site when it was made by 5'RACE template switching. One entry per CDR3 protein, called by TCRdb with MiXCR from the 5' RACE reads. The sample lists 200,000 to 300,000 distinct CDR3 sequences, about 3.5% occurring once. These data originate in a study of T cells after yellow fever vaccination. Study summary: Libraries from low-cell-number fractions were prepared with the SMART-Seq v4 Ultra Low Input RNA kit. General study points: Reappearing after the booster were most of the clones from primary vaccination (approximately 96% CD4, 88% CD8). By day 5 rather than day 15, the secondary response had peaked, though it was weaker.

J was trimmed by 8 bases and V by 0 bases; bases with no gene match: 8. The CDR3 totals 15 residues. Germline CDR1 and CDR2: SGDLS and YYNGEE. The chain is built from TRBV9 and TRBJ2-1; the match to TRBD2 covers 7 bases. The receptor's source is a man younger than 35 who received the YFV17D yellow fever vaccine. Sequencing used PBMCs, obtained 15 days after the yellow fever booster vaccination. The CDR3 loop is CASSVVGLVFDEQFF. DNA of the CDR3: TGTGCCAGCAGCGTAGTAGGACTAGTATTCGATGAGCAGTTCTTC.